These 29 T cell receptor beta chains share one sample of origin, sequenced in a study of technical replicates of blood from a few donors. Using immunoSEQ multiplex PCR, the repertoire was profiled, and TCRdb retains in-frame clones only, with some absent. The data contain over 30,000 clones, just over 90% of them singletons. The sample was PBMCs. The origin of the receptors is a human donor in good health. Some clones in this sample may be carry-over from other donors' samples.

V usage is TRBV4-1 and J usage is TRBJ2-5; D remains ambiguous. Germline V CDR1 and CDR2: MGHRA, YSYEKL. V was cut by 0 bases and J by 7 bases, with 12 bases left in between. CDR3 length: 14 amino acids. As DNA, the CDR3 is TGCGCCAGCAGCCAAGAGCTAGAGGCCGCGACCCAGTACTTC. This gives the protein CASSQELEAATQYF.

The chain recombines TRBV6-4 with TRBJ1-2, with a possible D match to TRBD1 (6 bases). The germline CDR1 and CDR2 sequences are MRHNA and SNTAGT. V was shortened by 10 bases and J by 12 bases, with 12 bases between the two germline ends. This CDR3 spans 9 amino acids. Written as DNA, the CDR3 is TGTGCCACCCAGGGGTTTGACACCTTC. Translation: CATQGFDTF.

V and J are TRBV5-4 and TRBJ2-5; 9 bases map to TRBD2. The germline V gene encodes CDR1 SGHNT and CDR2 YYREEE (reference sequence). The CDR3 totals 15 residues. Trimming cost V 0 bases and J 1 base; bases outside gene matches: 1. Here the CDR3 reads CASSLVAGVQETQYF. CDR3 DNA sequence: TGTGCCAGCAGCTTGGTAGCGGGGGTCCAAGAGACCCAGTACTTC. The full variable domain, with the rest looked up from reference TRBV5-4 and TRBJ2-5, is ETGVTQSPTHLIKTRGQQVTLRCSSQSGHNTVSWYQQALGQGPQFIFQYYREEENGRGNFPPRFSGLQFPNYSSELNVNALELDDSALYLCASSLVAGVQETQYFGPGTRLLVL.

This clone has just one count. This chain connects TRBV15 to TRBJ2-6; 9 nucleotides align to TRBD1. CDR3 length: 20 residues. CDR1 and CDR2 from the germline V gene are LNHNV and YYDKDF (reference sequence). V dropped 5 bases and J dropped 5; count of bases not matched to a gene: 19. CDR3 amino acids: CATSGSRDRETGGWANVLTF. The DNA of the CDR3 is TGTGCCACCAGCGGATCCCGGGACAGGGAGACTGGGGGTTGGGCCAACGTCCTGACTTTC. The entire variable domain, with the rest obtained from reference TRBV15 and TRBJ2-6, is as follows: DAMVIQNPRYQVTQFGKPVTLSCSQTLNHNVMYWYQQKSSQAPKLLFHYYDKDFNNEADTPDNFQSRRPNTSFCFLDIRSPGLGDTAMYLCATSGSRDRETGGWANVLTFGAGSRLTVL.

The chain carries TRBV15 and TRBJ1-2; the D is unclear. Trimming took off 0 bases at V and 3 bases at J, with 11 bases between the two ends. There are 15 residues in the CDR3. Germline CDR1 LNHNV, CDR2 YYDKDF (reference sequence). For the CDR3, the DNA is TGTGCCACCAGCAGAGAATATGGGCAGGACTATGGCTACACCTTC. It encodes CATSREYGQDYGYTF.

This rearrangement joins TRBV6-5 to TRBJ2-4; 8 bases map to TRBD2. The CDR3 totals 15 residues. The J segment lost 7 bases and the V segment lost 5 bases, leaving 10 bases of the junction unmatched. The V gene's germline CDR1 is MNHEY and CDR2 SVGAGI. CDR3: CASSRTSFQTNIQYF. CDR3 coding DNA: TGTGCCAGCAGTAGGACTAGCTTCCAAACTAACATTCAGTACTTC.

This chain connects TRBV7-2 to TRBJ2-3, with D possibly being TRBD1 (5 bases). V dropped 4 bases and J dropped 0 bases, with 14 bases sitting between them. Germline values: CDR1 SGHTA, CDR2 FQGNSA. The CDR3 is made up of 16 amino acids. The DNA for the CDR3 is TGTGCCAGCAGCTCCAGACAGACCACTAGCACAGATACGCAGTATTTT. This encodes CASSSRQTTSTDTQYF.

CDR3 region: CASSRALGADNSPLHF. The CDR3 DNA reads TGCGCCAGCAGCCGAGCCCTGGGGGCAGATAATTCACCCCTCCACTTT. The J gene is TRBJ1-6, the V gene TRBV4-3, with D tentatively TRBD1 (6 bases). V lost 4 bases, J lost 5 bases, and 15 bases lay in between. The CDR3 covers 16 residues. The germline CDR1 and CDR2 sequences are LGHNA and YSLEER.

The rearrangement links TRBV5-4 to TRBJ2-3, with TRBD2 identical over 7 bases. V shed 4 bases, J shed 3 bases, and the junction held 8 bases outside the gene matches. Per the germline V gene, CDR1 is SGHNT and CDR2 is YYREEE (reference sequence). The CDR3 consists of 15 residues. The CDR3, as DNA: TGTGCCAGCAGCCGGGGCGGCGGGAGAACAGATACGCAGTATTTT. Encoded protein: CASSRGGGRTDTQYF.

The V and J genes are TRBV9 and TRBJ2-7; D remains ambiguous. CDR1 and CDR2 (germline): SGDLS, YYNGEE. The CDR3 length is 14 residues. V was trimmed by 3 bases and J by 1 base, leaving 11 bases between them. In nucleotides, the CDR3 is TGTGCCAGCAGCGCTAATTCTTTTTCCTACGAGCAGTACTTC. Translating it yields CASSANSFSYEQYF.

Comment on this clone: Germline and junction disagree at one end, which may indicate a read error. J is TRBJ1-1 and V is TRBV5-4; D is uncertain. The germline gives CDR1 SGHNT, CDR2 YYREEE (reference sequence). CDR3 size: 14 residues. For the CDR3, the DNA is TGTGCCAGCACCTTGGGTACAGACAACCTAGAAGCTTTCTTT. The encoded protein is CASTLGTDNLEAFF.

The chain recombines TRBV14 with TRBJ1-1; D is possibly TRBD1 (6 bases). This CDR3 has 18 residues. V was pared by 3 bases and J by 3 bases, with 23 bases between. Germline V lookup: CDR1 SGHDN, CDR2 FVKESK. The CDR3 coding sequence is TGTGCCAGCAGCCATCCCAATCGTGATGCAGGGGCGCACACTGAAGCTTTCTTT. It specifies CASSHPNRDAGAHTEAFF.

The V call is TRBV29-1, the J call TRBJ2-5; D is ambiguous. The CDR3 length is 12 residues. Germline CDR1 is SQVTM and CDR2 is ANQGSEA. Trimming removed 4 bases from V and 4 bases from J, with 10 bases in between. Here the CDR3 reads CSVGSRGETQYF. In DNA form, the CDR3 reads TGCAGCGTTGGGAGTCGAGGAGAGACCCAGTACTTC.

This chain connects TRBV7-2 to TRBJ2-7; 11 bases map to TRBD2. Germline loops: CDR1 SGHTA, CDR2 FQGNSA. Losses at the gene ends were 5 bases for V and 3 bases for J; bases not matched to a gene: 9. The CDR3 covers 16 residues. In DNA form, the CDR3 reads TGTGCCAGCAGCCTAGTTAGCGGGGGGGTCGGCTACGAGCAGTACTTC. Translated: CASSLVSGGVGYEQYF.

The genes are TRBV4-1 and TRBJ2-1; tentative D call: TRBD2 (5 bases). The CDR3 covers 14 residues. The V end was cut by 4 bases, the J end by 8 bases, with 15 bases between. Germline values: CDR1 MGHRA, CDR2 YSYEKL. CDR3: CASSPPSTRYEQFF. CDR3 nucleotides: TGCGCCAGCAGCCCCCCGAGTACTAGGTATGAGCAGTTCTTC.

The chain recombines TRBV4-1 with TRBJ2-1; TRBD1 matches at 10 bases. J lost 7 bases, V lost 1 base, and 4 bases had no gene match. In germline, CDR1 is MGHRA, CDR2 YSYEKL. The CDR3 sequence is 15 residues long. DNA of the CDR3: TGCGCCAGCAGCCAAGTGGGGACAGGGGCGAATGAGCAGTTCTTC. It yields the protein CASSQVGTGANEQFF.

The rearrangement links TRBV6-5 to TRBJ2-7, with 11 bases fitting TRBD2. The CDR3 has 16 amino acids. CDR1 is MNHEY and CDR2 is SVGAGI in the germline V gene. J was trimmed by 7 bases and V by 4 bases; bases with no gene match: 12. Here the CDR3 DNA reads TGTGCCAGCAGTTCCCCCCGGGGGCTAGCGGGAGGAGAGCAGTACTTC. Its translation is CASSSPRGLAGGEQYF.

J is TRBJ2-1 and V is TRBV7-3, with 11 nucleotides matching TRBD2. This CDR3 is 15 amino acids long. CDR1 is SGHTA and CDR2 is FQGTGA in the germline V gene. The junction had 7 bases not matched to a gene; V was cut back by 4 bases and J by 8 bases. The CDR3 region has the DNA TGTGCCAGCAGCTATAGCGGGGGGGCCATGGATGAGCAGTTCTTC. It is translated as CASSYSGGAMDEQFF.

The chain has TRBV9 and TRBJ2-7; D may be TRBD1 (5 bases). The V and J ends lost 0 bases and 4 bases respectively, with 8 bases between them. The CDR3 loop spans 13 amino acids. The germline gives CDR1 SGDLS, CDR2 YYNGEE. CDR3 amino acids: CASSVATGYEQYF. Written as DNA, the CDR3 is TGTGCCAGCAGCGTAGCTACAGGATACGAGCAGTACTTC.

J is TRBJ2-5 and V is TRBV15, with D perhaps TRBD1 (6 bases). The CDR3 is 14 residues long. In germline, CDR1 is LNHNV, CDR2 YYDKDF (reference sequence). Trimming stripped 4 bases from V and 4 bases from J, with 13 bases between. This chain's CDR3 is CATSTRQVGETQYF. CDR3 sequence (DNA): TGTGCCACCAGCACCCGACAGGTGGGAGAGACCCAGTACTTC. The full variable domain, rest sourced from reference TRBV15 and TRBJ2-5, is DAMVIQNPRYQVTQFGKPVTLSCSQTLNHNVMYWYQQKSSQAPKLLFHYYDKDFNNEADTPDNFQSRRPNTSFCFLDIRSPGLGDTAMYLCATSTRQVGETQYFGPGTRLLVL.

The chain recombines TRBV19 with TRBJ1-2; 10 bases are a match to TRBD1. Germline V CDR1 and CDR2: LNHDA, SQIVND (reference sequence). V shed 3 bases, J shed 2 bases, and the junction held 6 bases outside the gene matches. The CDR3 covers 16 residues. The CDR3 here is CASSILTGGNNYGYTF. The CDR3 nucleotides are TGTGCCAGTAGTATTTTGACAGGGGGCAACAACTATGGCTACACCTTC.

The rearrangement joins TRBV7-2 to TRBJ2-5, with 9 bases aligning to TRBD2. Germline values: CDR1 SGHTA, CDR2 FQGNSA. V lost 6 bases to trimming and J lost 2 bases; unmatched junction nucleotides: 7. The CDR3 consists of 15 residues. The DNA for the CDR3 is TGTGCCAGCAGTCGCGGGGGGGTGGGACAAGAGACCCAGTACTTC. Encoded protein: CASSRGGVGQETQYF.

J is TRBJ2-5 and V is TRBV10-3; tentative D call: TRBD2 (6 bases). The CDR3 has 16 amino acids. V shed 3 bases and J shed 4 bases, with 18 bases lying between them. Germline-derived CDR1 and CDR2 are ENHRY and SYGVKD. This chain's CDR3 is CAISELLAQPAETQYF. The CDR3 DNA is TGTGCCATCAGTGAACTCCTAGCGCAACCTGCAGAGACCCAGTACTTC.

The rearrangement joins TRBV2 to TRBJ1-2; a weak D match, TRBD1 (6 bases). Between the trimmed V and J ends, which lost 7 bases and 5 bases, there was a span of 20 bases. The CDR3 spans 15 residues. In germline, CDR1 is SNHLY, CDR2 FYNNEI. In nucleotides, the CDR3 is TGTGCCAGCACCGCAAACGAGGGGGTTTGGTATGGCTACACCTTC. This codes for CASTANEGVWYGYTF.

V and J are TRBV7-2 and TRBJ2-7; 7 nucleotides align to TRBD2. V lost 1 base to trimming and J lost 6 bases; unmatched junction nucleotides: 6. Germline loops: CDR1 SGHTA, CDR2 FQGNSA. The CDR3 totals 14 residues. The CDR3 here is CASSLVGGPVEQYF. The CDR3 DNA is TGTGCCAGCAGCTTAGTGGGAGGGCCGGTCGAGCAGTACTTC.

This sequence joins TRBV4-2 and TRBJ2-3; D possibly corresponds to TRBD1 (5 bases). Germline V gene lookup returns CDR1 LGHNA and CDR2 YNFKEQ. V lost 0 bases, J lost 4 bases, and 14 bases lay in between. The CDR3 loop spans 16 amino acids. CDR3 protein: CASSQEAIRGSDTQYF. The DNA of the CDR3 is TGTGCCAGCAGCCAAGAGGCGATAAGGGGCTCAGATACGCAGTATTTT.

This rearrangement joins TRBV7-9 to TRBJ2-3, with D perhaps matching TRBD1 (5 bases). CDR3 length: 17 amino acids. Germline CDR1 and CDR2: SEHNR and FQNEAQ (reference sequence). Trimming removed 4 bases at V and 4 bases at J, with 21 bases between. CDR3 nucleotide sequence: TGTGCCAGCAGCTCCCTCAGGGATCCCGCCCCCCCAGATACGCAGTATTTT. Translation gives CASSSLRDPAPPDTQYF.

V is TRBV6-5 and J is TRBJ1-2, with 8 bases matching TRBD1. The V segment lost 5 bases and the J segment 6 bases; nucleotides outside the gene matches: 8. The length of the CDR3 is 14 residues. CDR1 is MNHEY, CDR2 SVGAGI, per germline. CDR3 region: CASSPARTGHGYTF. In nucleotides, the CDR3 is TGTGCCAGCAGTCCCGCCCGGACAGGGCATGGCTACACCTTC.

This clone appeared a single time. The chain uses TRBV6-1 and TRBJ2-7, with TRBD1 matching over 8 bases. Germline V CDR1 and CDR2: MNHNS, SASEGT. V dropped 6 bases and J dropped 1; count of bases not matched to a gene: 5. This CDR3 is built from 14 residues. The CDR3 DNA is TGTGCCAGCAGCTCCCGGGACAGGTCCTACGAGCAGTACTTC. Encoded protein: CASSSRDRSYEQYF.